A single sample gave rise to the 28 T cell receptor beta chains below, sequenced in a study of blood T cell repertoires in COVID-19. TCRdb's copy holds only in-frame clones and misses some; the assay was immunoSEQ multiplex PCR. The sample consists of 250,000 to 350,000 clones, around 91% of them appearing once. Specimen: peripheral blood. The receptors derive from a woman aged 55-70 years with acute or convalescent COVID-19.

This clone was recorded once. Different DNA sequences within this sample yield the same CDR3. The chain is built from TRBV7-9 and TRBJ1-5; no definite D call. The CDR3 runs 14 residues. Trimming pared 1 base from V and 6 bases from J, leaving 10 bases between. CDR1 SEHNR and CDR2 FQNEAQ come from the germline V gene (reference sequence). The CDR3 reads CASSLGQSGQPQHF. The CDR3 DNA reads TGTGCCAGCAGCTTAGGTCAATCGGGTCAGCCCCAGCATTTT.

The chain has TRBV5-1 and TRBJ2-1; tentative D call: TRBD2 (6 bases). This CDR3 spans 16 amino acids. Trimming took off 1 base at V and 8 bases at J, with 19 bases between the two ends. The germline V gene has CDR1 SGHRS and CDR2 YFSETQ. This CDR3 reads CASSLPLGLPGDEQFF. In DNA, the CDR3 is TGCGCCAGCAGCTTGCCCCTGGGACTCCCTGGGGATGAGCAGTTCTTC.

The V and J genes are TRBV28 and TRBJ2-6; D might be TRBD1 (6 bases). Germline V lookup: CDR1 MDHEN, CDR2 SYDVKM. Deletions cut 6 bases from V and 2 bases from J, with 20 bases between. CDR3 size: 18 residues. CDR3 residues: CASSLGWGLITGANVLTF. The CDR3 coding sequence is TGTGCCAGCAGCCTCGGTTGGGGGCTAATTACTGGGGCCAACGTCCTGACTTTC. Combining the CDR3 with reference TRBV28 and TRBJ2-6 gives the whole variable domain DVKVTQSSRYLVKRTGEKVFLECVQDMDHENMFWYRQDPGLGLRLIYFSYDVKMKEKGDIPEGYSVSREKKERFSLILESASTNQTSMYLCASSLGWGLITGANVLTFGAGSRLTVL.

CDR3 DNA sequence: TGTGCCAGCAGCCAAGTCTGGAGGGGCCGTGAAGCTTTCTTT. Its protein product is CASSQVWRGREAFF. The V and J genes are TRBV3-1 (or the pseudogene TRBV3-2) and TRBJ1-1, with D maybe TRBD1 (5 bases). CDR3 length: 14 amino acids. V lost 1 base to trimming and J lost 7 bases, with 13 bases between them. Germline CDR1 is LGHDT and CDR2 is YNNKEL (reference sequence).

This clone was observed a few times. The J gene is TRBJ1-1, the V gene TRBV6-1, with 9 nucleotides matching TRBD1. V gave up 2 bases and J gave up 3 bases; unmatched junction bases: 4. Per germline, CDR1 MNHNS and CDR2 SASEGT. CDR3 length: 15 amino acids. The CDR3 protein is CASSEFWTGDTEAFF. The CDR3 region has the DNA TGTGCCAGCAGTGAATTCTGGACAGGGGACACTGAAGCTTTCTTT.

The genes are TRBV30 and TRBJ2-1; D possibly corresponds to TRBD2 (5 bases). The ends were cut back, 1 base at V and 6 bases at J, with 13 bases in the middle. The CDR3 contains 14 residues. Germline V gives CDR1 GTSNPN, CDR2 SVGIG (reference sequence). This CDR3 is CAWSEGVGSNEQFF. In DNA, the CDR3 is TGTGCCTGGAGTGAAGGAGTAGGGAGCAATGAGCAGTTCTTC.

This chain joins TRBV7-2 and TRBJ2-1; maybe TRBD2 (6 bases). The CDR3 has 14 residues. V was pared by 5 bases and J by 5 bases, with 13 bases between. Germline V gene lookup returns CDR1 SGHTA and CDR2 FQGNSA. The CDR3 DNA is TGTGCCAGCAGCCGGGACTGGATTAACAATGAGCAGTTCTTC. Its translation is CASSRDWINNEQFF.

The V gene is TRBV11-3, the J gene TRBJ2-3; the D gene is possibly TRBD1 (5 bases). V dropped 3 bases and J dropped 3 bases, with 13 bases sitting between them. The germline gives CDR1 SGHNT, CDR2 YENEEA. This CDR3 contains 15 residues. The CDR3 region has the DNA TGTGCCAGCAGCTTTACAGGATTTGGGACAGATACGCAGTATTTT. This gives the protein CASSFTGFGTDTQYF. Supplemented by reference TRBV11-3 and TRBJ2-3, the full variable domain reads EAGVVQSPRYKIIEKKQPVAFWCNPISGHNTLYWYLQNLGQGPELLIRYENEEAVDDSQLPKDRFSAERLKGVDSTLKIQPAELGDSAVYLCASSFTGFGTDTQYFGPGTRLTVL.

This chain uses TRBV5-6 with TRBJ2-1, with D unclear. Per the germline V gene, CDR1 is SGHDT and CDR2 is YYEEEE. This CDR3 is 14 amino acids long. Trimming left V 4 bases short and J 4 bases short, with 12 bases between. CDR3 loop: CASSLGQWYNEQFF. The CDR3 region has the DNA TGTGCCAGCAGCCTGGGCCAGTGGTACAATGAGCAGTTCTTC.

The chain joins TRBV6-6 to TRBJ2-7, with D perhaps TRBD2 (5 bases). Trimming shortened V by 2 bases and J by 6 bases, and 17 bases separated the two germline ends. Germline V gene data show CDR1 as MNHNY and CDR2 as SVGAGI (reference sequence). The CDR3 runs to 15 residues. The CDR3 nucleotides are TGTGCCAGCAGTTACGTCGCGGGTCTGGCAGGCGAGCAGTACTTC. It specifies CASSYVAGLAGEQYF.

The V call is TRBV7-9, the J call TRBJ1-1; weak D call: TRBD1 (6 bases). There are 12 residues in the CDR3. V lost 5 bases and J 5 bases, leaving 9 bases between the germline ends. Germline V gives CDR1 SEHNR, CDR2 FQNEAQ (reference sequence). CDR3 nucleotide sequence: TGTGCCAGCAGCCCAACAGGGACTGAAGCTTTCTTT. This translates into CASSPTGTEAFF.

This sequence joins TRBV19 and TRBJ2-7, with D tentatively TRBD2 (5 bases). V lost 6 bases and J 7 bases, leaving 19 bases between the germline ends. In germline, CDR1 is LNHDA, CDR2 SQIVND (reference sequence). The CDR3 has 14 amino acids. In DNA, the CDR3 is TGTGCCAGTAGAGCGGAGACCTCGTCCGAGGAGCAGTACTTC. Amino acid sequence: CASRAETSSEEQYF. Full variable domain (outside the CDR3, taken from reference TRBV19 and TRBJ2-7): DGGITQSPKYLFRKEGQNVTLSCEQNLNHDAMYWYRQDPGQGLRLIYYSQIVNDFQKGDIAEGYSVSREKKESFPLTVTSAQKNPTAFYLCASRAETSSEEQYFGPGTRLTVT.

This chain joins TRBV28 and TRBJ2-3; D is perhaps TRBD2 (6 bases). Germline-derived CDR1 and CDR2 are MDHEN and SYDVKM. The CDR3 sequence is 15 residues long. Trimming shortened V by 3 bases and J by 2 bases, and 12 bases separated the two germline ends. For the CDR3, the DNA is TGTGCCAGCAGTTTTTCTAGCGCCTTCACAGATACGCAGTATTTT. Its translation: CASSFSSAFTDTQYF. Full variable domain (missing parts from reference TRBV28 and TRBJ2-3): DVKVTQSSRYLVKRTGEKVFLECVQDMDHENMFWYRQDPGLGLRLIYFSYDVKMKEKGDIPEGYSVSREKKERFSLILESASTNQTSMYLCASSFSSAFTDTQYFGPGTRLTVL.

V is TRBV2 and J is TRBJ1-2; 7 bases map to TRBD1. The germline V gene has CDR1 SNHLY and CDR2 FYNNEI. Trimming cost V 5 bases and J 7 bases; bases outside gene matches: 10. This CDR3 comprises 14 residues. This CDR3 is CASSSRQGRGGYTF. CDR3 DNA sequence: TGTGCCAGCAGTTCTCGACAGGGACGGGGTGGCTACACCTTC.

The chain recombines TRBV19 with TRBJ2-5, with 7 bases aligning to TRBD2. In germline, CDR1 is LNHDA, CDR2 SQIVND (reference sequence). Trimming cost V 4 bases and J 5 bases; bases outside gene matches: 4. This CDR3 has 13 residues. CDR3 loop: CASSRRESETQYF. The CDR3, as DNA: TGTGCCAGTAGTAGGCGGGAGAGCGAGACCCAGTACTTC.

In its sample, this clone was seen once. This sequence joins TRBV27 and TRBJ1-2; D not certain. Trimming took off 0 bases at V and 2 bases at J, with 10 bases between the two ends. This CDR3 has 15 amino acids. Germline loops: CDR1 MNHEY, CDR2 SMNVEV (reference sequence). CDR3 sequence reads: CASSLSTGKNYGYTF. In DNA, the CDR3 is TGTGCCAGCAGTTTATCGACGGGGAAGAACTATGGCTACACCTTC.

This chain uses TRBV30 with TRBJ1-4, with 9 bases that match TRBD1. The junction had 8 bases not matched to a gene; V was cut back by 7 bases and J by 8 bases. The germline V gene has CDR1 GTSNPN and CDR2 SVGIG (reference sequence). This CDR3 comprises 13 residues. The CDR3 loop is CALRTGEYEKLFF. In DNA form, the CDR3 reads TGTGCCTTACGGACAGGGGAATACGAAAAACTGTTTTTT.

The chain links TRBV19 to TRBJ2-5; D gene ambiguous. Germline CDR1 is LNHDA and CDR2 is SQIVND (reference sequence). Trimming left V 3 bases short and J 5 bases short, with 10 bases between. The CDR3 totals 13 residues. CDR3 region: CASSMRPSETQYF. CDR3 DNA: TGTGCCAGTAGTATGCGGCCCTCGGAGACCCAGTACTTC.

This clone was recorded only once. This chain links TRBV5-5 with TRBJ2-2, with D possibly matching TRBD1 (5 bases). Per germline, CDR1 SGHKS and CDR2 YYEKEE (reference sequence). This CDR3 region has 13 residues. Trimming cost V 3 bases and J 6 bases, with 9 bases left between them. The CDR3 sequence is CASSSQAAGELFF. CDR3 DNA sequence: TGTGCCAGCAGCTCACAGGCGGCCGGGGAGCTGTTTTTT.

The chain recombines TRBV5-1 with TRBJ1-6, with D unresolved. Trimming left V 4 bases short and J 0 bases short, with 11 bases between. There are 16 residues in the CDR3. Germline V lookup: CDR1 SGHRS, CDR2 YFSETQ. The CDR3 DNA sequence: TGCGCCAGCAGCCTAGACGCTATCTCCTATAATTCACCCCTCCACTTT. It is translated as CASSLDAISYNSPLHF.

The chain links TRBV2 to TRBJ1-6, with a possible D match to TRBD1 (6 bases). Germline V lookup: CDR1 SNHLY, CDR2 FYNNEI. V shed 9 bases and J shed 9 bases, with 15 bases lying between them. This CDR3 is 13 amino acids long. The CDR3 DNA sequence: TGTGCCAGTATACAGGGAGTCGGTTCACCCCTCCACTTT. This encodes CASIQGVGSPLHF.

The chain employs TRBV14 and TRBJ2-7; 7 nucleotides align to TRBD1. The CDR3 is 14 residues long. V trimming: 3 bases; J trimming: 6 bases; junction bases outside the gene matches: 8. Germline lookup yields CDR1 SGHDN and CDR2 FVKESK. Here the CDR3 reads CASSHQGVPLEQYF. CDR3 DNA: TGTGCCAGCAGCCATCAGGGGGTTCCCCTCGAGCAGTACTTC.

The J gene is TRBJ2-5, the V gene TRBV6-5, with D tentatively TRBD1 (6 bases). CDR3 length: 13 amino acids. Looked up from germline, CDR1 is MNHEY and CDR2 is SVGAGI. Trimming took off 6 bases at V and 6 bases at J, with 14 bases between the two ends. The CDR3 protein is CASSPSGGKTQYF. In nucleotides, the CDR3 is TGTGCCAGCAGCCCAAGTGGGGGCAAGACCCAGTACTTC.

The gene calls are TRBV7-5 and TRBJ2-1; whether TRBD2, the table's D call, matches the DNA was not checked. TRBV7-5 is classified as a pseudogene. The CDR3 runs 15 residues. The CDR3 bases are TGTGTCAGAAGCTTCGGACTAGCGGGGGGAAATGAGCAGTTCTTC. Residues: CVRSFGLAGGNEQFF.

V usage is TRBV10-3 and J usage is TRBJ2-7; tentatively, D is TRBD1 (5 bases). V was trimmed by 5 bases and J by 3 bases, leaving 11 bases between them. CDR1 and CDR2 from the germline V gene are ENHRY and SYGVKD. This CDR3 has 13 amino acids. The CDR3 nucleotides read TGTGCCATCAGTCTGGACACACGCTACGAGCAGTACTTC. It is translated as CAISLDTRYEQYF.

CDR3 DNA: TGTGCCAGCAGCTTAGTCGGGATGGAGGCCTACAATGAGCAGTTCTTC. As protein: CASSLVGMEAYNEQFF. This chain connects TRBV7-8 to TRBJ2-1; TRBD2 might be the D (5 bases). Germline V lookup: CDR1 SGHVS, CDR2 FQNEAQ. Between the trimmed V and J ends, which lost 1 base and 2 bases, there was a span of 12 bases. The CDR3 is made up of 16 amino acids.

This chain connects TRBV29-1 to TRBJ2-2, with TRBD1 identical over 7 bases. With 0 bases clipped from V and 6 bases from J, the junction kept 10 bases outside the gene matches. Germline lookup yields CDR1 SQVTM and CDR2 ANQGSEA. The CDR3 runs to 16 residues. CDR3: CSVEERARGKSGELFF. CDR3 nucleotide sequence: TGCAGCGTTGAAGAACGGGCCAGGGGGAAATCCGGGGAGCTGTTTTTT.

The chain joins TRBV21-1 to TRBJ2-7; no check of the table's D call, TRBD2, against the DNA was made. TRBV21-1 is assigned pseudogene status. The CDR3 consists of 18 residues. The CDR3 nucleotides are TGTGCCAGCAGCAAAAGCGGGAGGACCGCCTACTCGGTTAGTGAGCAGTACTTC. Protein: CASSKSGRTAYSVSEQYF.